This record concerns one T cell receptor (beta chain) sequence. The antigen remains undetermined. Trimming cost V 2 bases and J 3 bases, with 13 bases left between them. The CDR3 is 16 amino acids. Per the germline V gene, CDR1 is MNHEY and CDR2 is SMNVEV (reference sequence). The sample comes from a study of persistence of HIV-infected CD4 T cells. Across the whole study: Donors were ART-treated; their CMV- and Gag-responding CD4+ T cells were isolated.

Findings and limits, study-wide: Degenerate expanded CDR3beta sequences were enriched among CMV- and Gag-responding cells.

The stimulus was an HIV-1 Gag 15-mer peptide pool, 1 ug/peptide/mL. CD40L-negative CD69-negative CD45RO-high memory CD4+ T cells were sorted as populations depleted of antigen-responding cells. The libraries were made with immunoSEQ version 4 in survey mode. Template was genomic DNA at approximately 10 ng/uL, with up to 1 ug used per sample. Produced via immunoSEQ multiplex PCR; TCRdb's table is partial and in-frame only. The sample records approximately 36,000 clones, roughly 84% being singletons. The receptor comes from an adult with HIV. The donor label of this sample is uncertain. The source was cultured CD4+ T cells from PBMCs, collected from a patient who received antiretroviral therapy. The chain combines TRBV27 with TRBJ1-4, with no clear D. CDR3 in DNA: TGTGCCAGCAGTTTAGACGCGGCGAGGGCTAATGAAAAACTGTTTTTT. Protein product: CASSLDAARANEKLFF.